Shown below are 22 T cell receptor beta chains from a single sample sequenced in a study of CD4 and CD8 cells across lung adenocarcinoma regions. Using its own MiXCR run on the PCR reads, TCRdb lists one record per CDR3 protein. The data show 13,000 or so distinct CDR3 sequences, 35% to 55% seen once. The sequenced sample was CD4+ T cells from the center of a lung tumor. The receptor source for this set is a male donor with lung adenocarcinoma. The CD4 and CD8 labels of this study may be unreliable.

This clonotype was seen repeatedly, ten times or more. The genes are TRBV27 and TRBJ2-3; TRBD1 aligns across 8 bases. V shed 3 bases, J shed 8 bases, and the junction held 7 bases outside the gene matches. Germline values: CDR1 MNHEY, CDR2 SMNVEV (reference sequence). The CDR3 sequence is 14 residues long. CDR3 sequence: CASSFDRGPSTQYF. DNA for the CDR3: TGTGCCAGCAGTTTCGACAGGGGACCCAGTACGCAGTATTTT.

V usage is TRBV25-1 and J usage is TRBJ2-3; 10 nucleotides line up with TRBD1. TRBJ2-7 matches the DNA end more closely, so the J call is doubtful. This CDR3 region has 17 residues. Germline V lookup: CDR1 MGHDK, CDR2 SYGVNS. The CDR3 spells CANSTGQGRFRNYEQYF. The DNA of the CDR3 is TGTGCCAACTCAACGGGACAGGGGCGTTTTAGGAACTACGAGCAGTACTTC.

By its share, this clonotype is medium-sized (0.01 to 0.1%). Here the CDR3 reads CASMGLNTGELFF. Here the CDR3 DNA reads TGTGCCAGCATGGGACTCAACACCGGGGAGCTGTTTTTT. The chain carries TRBV25-1 and TRBJ2-2; perhaps TRBD2 as D (6 bases). The CDR3 runs 13 residues. CDR1 and CDR2 from the germline V gene are MGHDK and SYGVNS. Trimming took off 7 bases at V and 2 bases at J, with 8 bases between the two ends.

This clonotype was seen once. Here the CDR3 DNA reads TGTGCCAGCAGTTCGCGGGACAGGGGGCGAGAGACCCAGTACTTC. It encodes CASSSRDRGRETQYF. The chain links TRBV6-5 to TRBJ2-5; 12 nucleotides align to TRBD1. The CDR3 is 15 residues long. Germline values: CDR1 MNHEY, CDR2 SVGAGI. V lost 4 bases and J lost 4; bases outside the gene matches: 4.

Of note for this clonotype: The junction differs from germline at one of its ends, possibly a read error. J is TRBJ2-2 and V is TRBV10-1; 9 bases agree with TRBD2. CDR1 and CDR2 from the germline V gene are WNHNN and SYGVQD (reference sequence). This CDR3 has 15 residues. The CDR3 loop is CASSASGMNTGKLYF. The CDR3 coding sequence is TGCGCCAGCAGTGCTAGCGGGATGAACACAGGGAAGCTGTATTTT.

This clonotype is medium-sized in the sample. The CDR3 nucleotides are TGTGCCAGCAGCTTTGGTGGGACAGGGTACACCGGGGAGCTGTTTTTT. It codes for CASSFGGTGYTGELFF. The chain uses TRBV7-2 and TRBJ2-2; 9 positions agree with TRBD1. Germline lookup yields CDR1 SGHTA and CDR2 FQGNSA. Losses at the gene ends were 3 bases for V and 3 bases for J; bases not matched to a gene: 5. The CDR3 extends over 16 amino acids.

This clonotype was observed a handful of times. This sequence joins TRBV6-4 and TRBJ2-1, with a tentative D call TRBD2 (6 bases). The CDR3 loop spans 16 amino acids. Germline CDR1 and CDR2: MRHNA and SNTAGT. The V end was cut by 0 bases, the J end by 0 bases, with 9 bases between. Written as DNA, the CDR3 is TGTGCCAGCAGTGACTCGTCCGGGAGCTCCTACAATGAGCAGTTCTTC. Translation: CASSDSSGSSYNEQFF.

CDR3: CASSLRGTEAFF. In nucleotides, the CDR3 is TGTGCCAGCAGCCTCCGGGGCACTGAAGCTTTCTTT. The rearrangement links TRBV6-1 to TRBJ1-1; D unclear. Germline values: CDR1 MNHNS, CDR2 SASEGT. V shed 6 bases and J shed 4 bases, with 9 bases lying between them. The CDR3 contains 12 residues.

This chain connects TRBV27 to TRBJ1-2, with 8 bases that match TRBD1. The germline gives CDR1 MNHEY, CDR2 SMNVEV (reference sequence). This CDR3 contains 15 residues. V trimming: 3 bases; J trimming: 8 bases; junction bases outside the gene matches: 11. In DNA, the CDR3 is TGTGCCAGCAGTTTGTATTACGGACAGGGAGACGGCTACACCTTC. Protein product: CASSLYYGQGDGYTF.

This clonotype was found many times. The V call is TRBV6-5, the J call TRBJ1-4, with 8 nucleotides matching TRBD1. This CDR3 has 14 amino acids. Germline assignment: CDR1 MNHEY and CDR2 SVGAGI. V was pared by 6 bases and J by 8 bases, with 8 bases of the junction left unmatched. The CDR3 protein is CASRYRGVEEKLFF. The CDR3 DNA reads TGTGCCAGCAGATACAGGGGGGTAGAAGAAAAACTGTTTTTT.

In regard to this clonotype: With a much larger clone just one base away, this may be a read error. V gene TRBV6-5 combines with J gene TRBJ2-3; the match to TRBD2 covers 8 bases. This CDR3 is built from 15 residues. V lost 4 bases and J lost 2; bases outside the gene matches: 5. CDR1 MNHEY and CDR2 SVGAGI come from the germline V gene. Written as DNA, the CDR3 is TGTGCCAGCAGTTGGATAGCGGGATTCACAGATACGCAGTATTTT. Amino acids: CASSWIAGFTDTQYF.

V and J are TRBV6-1 and TRBJ2-3; no clear D. With the DNA end fitting TRBJ2-5 better, the J assignment may be wrong. Looked up from germline, CDR1 is MNHNS and CDR2 is SASEGT. CDR3 length: 13 residues. The CDR3 sequence is CASSAQRAETQYF. The CDR3 nucleotides are TGTGCCAGCAGTGCCCAAAGGGCGGAGACCCAGTACTTC.

On this clonotype itself: A read error is possible here, since a much larger clone lies one base away. V and J are TRBV6-5 and TRBJ2-3, with D possibly TRBD1 on 5 matching bases. This CDR3 spans 14 amino acids. Germline-derived CDR1 and CDR2 are MNHEY and SVGAGI. As DNA, the CDR3 is TGTGCCAGCAGTTACGGACACCCCACAGAGACGCAGTATTTT. This sequence encodes CASSYGHPTETQYF.

This clonotype showed up many times. The chain joins TRBV7-2 to TRBJ2-2; 9 nucleotides match TRBD2. The V gene end was trimmed by 4 bases and the J gene end by 6 bases; junction bases not matched to a gene: 3. The germline V gene encodes CDR1 SGHTA and CDR2 FQGNSA. The CDR3 runs 14 residues. CDR3 nucleotide sequence: TGTGCCAGCAGCTCGGGACTAGCTGCCGGGGAGCTGTTTTTT. Its protein product is CASSSGLAAGELFF.

This clonotype was counted between two and nine times. V and J are TRBV6-1 and TRBJ2-1; D may be TRBD2 (5 bases). The J call may be in error: the DNA end matches TRBJ2-7 better. Germline V lookup: CDR1 MNHNS, CDR2 SASEGT. CDR3 length equals 11 residues. CDR3 residues: CASSRVNEQYF. For the CDR3, the DNA is TGTGCCAGCTCGAGGGTAAATGAGCAGTACTTC.

By share, this clonotype counts as medium-sized (0.01 to 0.1%). This rearrangement joins TRBV6-1 to TRBJ2-5; TRBD1 aligns across 8 bases. The J call may be in error: the DNA end matches TRBJ2-7 better. This CDR3 has 12 amino acids. Per germline, CDR1 MNHNS and CDR2 SASEGT. The CDR3 spells CASRDRVDEQYF. In DNA, the CDR3 is TGTGCCAGCAGGGACAGGGTGGACGAGCAGTACTTC.

The chain is built from TRBV27 and TRBJ2-2; TRBD1 agrees at 7 bases. With V trimmed by 5 bases and J by 5 bases, 8 bases remained unmatched. CDR3 length: 15 amino acids. From germline, CDR1 is MNHEY and CDR2 SMNVEV (reference sequence). The CDR3 DNA reads TGTGCCAGCAGTGCCGACAGGGAAGGTACCGGGGAGCTGTTTTTT. It encodes CASSADREGTGELFF.

The V and J genes are TRBV30 and TRBJ1-2; D remains unclear. Germline lookup yields CDR1 GTSNPN and CDR2 SVGIG (reference sequence). CDR3 size: 12 residues. The V and J ends lost 4 bases and 8 bases respectively, with 14 bases between them. This chain's CDR3 is CAWTKGSKGYTF. The CDR3 DNA follows: TGTGCCTGGACAAAAGGCAGCAAAGGCTACACCTTC. The full variable domain, with the rest looked up from reference TRBV30 and TRBJ1-2, is SQTIHQWPATLVQPVGSPLSLECTVEGTSNPNLYWYRQAAGRGLQLLFYSVGIGQISSEVPQNLSASRPQDRQFILSSKKLLLSDSGFYLCAWTKGSKGYTFGSGTRLTVV.

The chain uses TRBV6-1 and TRBJ2-1, with D hard to call. The J call could be wrong; TRBJ2-7 is a better fit for the DNA end. From germline, CDR1 is MNHNS and CDR2 SASEGT. The CDR3 extends over 12 amino acids. The CDR3 nucleotides are TGTGCCAGCAGCCTAGACATTTACGAGCAGTACTTC. Residues: CASSLDIYEQYF.

By its share, this clonotype is medium-sized. V and J are TRBV6-1 and TRBJ2-5; 7 bases fit TRBD1. The CDR3 extends over 13 amino acids. Germline V gene data show CDR1 as MNHNS and CDR2 as SASEGT. V dropped 4 bases and J dropped 3; count of bases not matched to a gene: 2. The CDR3 bases are TGTGCCAGCAGTGTACAGGGGAAAGAGACCCAGTACTTC. Its translation is CASSVQGKETQYF.

Judged by abundance, this clonotype is medium-sized. The chain uses TRBV6-5 and TRBJ2-3; the D gene is possibly TRBD1 (5 bases). The V gene's germline CDR1 is MNHEY and CDR2 SVGAGI. This CDR3 comprises 15 residues. Trimming cost V 2 bases and J 4 bases, with 13 bases left between them. DNA of the CDR3: TGTGCCAGCAGTTACATGGGGCCAGTCCCAGATACGCAGTATTTT. Protein: CASSYMGPVPDTQYF.

This clonotype has only a few counts. A junction boundary mismatches the germline segment, possibly from a read error. CDR3 bases: TGTGCCAGCACCCATCAGGGGGGGACTGGGGCCAACGTCCTGACTTTT. Translated, it gives CASTHQGGTGANVLTF. The V call is TRBV7-6, the J call TRBJ2-6, with D perhaps matching TRBD1 or TRBD2 (7 bases each). CDR3 length: 16 residues. Germline CDR1 SGHVS, CDR2 FNYEAQ.